These 3 T cell receptor beta chains were sequenced from one sample in a study of shared clonotypes between healthy human individuals. TCRdb's table, derived via immunoSEQ multiplex PCR, lists solely in-frame clones and lacks some. The sample shows roughly 2,500,000 clones, roughly 93% of them seen only once. The sequenced sample consisted of naive CD4+ T cells from PBMCs. Subset specified: CD45RA+ positively selected. The receptors stem from a man aged 18 to 30 in good health. Some clones in this sample may be carry-over from other donors' samples.

In regard to this clone: Other DNA sequences in this specimen translate into the identical CDR3. This chain uses TRBV5-1 with TRBJ1-2; weak D call: TRBD1 (6 bases). CDR3 length: 13 residues. Trimming left V 4 bases short and J 5 bases short, with 12 bases between. CDR1 is SGHRS and CDR2 is YFSETQ in the germline V gene. The CDR3 region is CASSTRQAYGYTF. DNA of the CDR3: TGCGCCAGCAGCACCCGACAGGCATATGGCTACACCTTC.

The chain couples TRBV6-5 to TRBJ2-7; D is undetermined. This CDR3 is 15 amino acids long. CDR1 is MNHEY and CDR2 is SVGAGI in the germline V gene. V dropped 0 bases and J dropped 2 bases, with 11 bases sitting between them. The CDR3 nucleotides are TGTGCCAGCAGTTACTCTTTTGGTCCTACCTACGAGCAGTACTTC. The encoded protein is CASSYSFGPTYEQYF.

This chain joins TRBV6-6 and TRBJ1-5; the D gene is possibly TRBD1 (5 bases). The CDR3 extends over 14 amino acids. V was shortened by 6 bases and J by 7 bases, with 16 bases between the two germline ends. Germline V gene data show CDR1 as MNHNY and CDR2 as SVGAGI (reference sequence). The CDR3 loop is CASSDGREWQPQHF. For the CDR3, the DNA is TGTGCCAGCAGCGACGGCAGGGAATGGCAGCCCCAGCATTTT.